This record concerns one TCR beta chain sequence. Antigen unknown. The V gene lost 8 bases and the J gene lost 6 bases, with 13 bases spanning the gap. The length of the CDR3 is 11 residues. CDR1 SQVTM and CDR2 ANQGSEA come from the germline V gene. TCRdb's table, derived via immunoSEQ multiplex PCR, lists solely in-frame clones and lacks some. The profile shows 70,000 or so clones, 77% of them singletons. These data are taken from a study of vaccination effects on CD4 cells after COVID-19. Investigators separated out CD4+ T cells once about 10 days of culture had passed. General observations from the study: Pronounced clonal contraction occurred in clones induced by infection and by vaccine late after vaccination.

The source is a human donor who received a COVID-19 vaccine. The source material was CD4+ T cells from PBMCs cultured without peptide, sampled before COVID-19 vaccination. The rearrangement joins TRBV29-1 to TRBJ1-2, with D hard to call. The CDR3 nucleotides read TGCAGCTCAAAGGAGGGCCATGGCTACACCTTC. Translating it yields CSSKEGHGYTF. The whole variable domain, remainder taken from reference TRBV29-1 and TRBJ1-2, is SAVISQKPSRDICQRGTSLTIQCQVDSQVTMMFWYRQQPGQSLTLIATANQGSEATYESGFVIDKFPISRPNLTFSTLTVSNMSPEDSSIYLCSSKEGHGYTFGSGTRLTVV.